The entry below describes one TCR beta chain. What antigen it recognizes has not been identified. No quality values exist for individual bases; no much larger clone is one base distant. Receptors were amplified or captured by RT-PCR. Sequenced using an Illumina HiSeq 2500. The public reads were reprocessed in TCRdb via fastp at Q25 and MiXCR, keeping in-frame beta chains. A single entry per CDR3 protein holds the most common genes and DNA from its merged rows. The sample records 530,000 or so distinct CDR3 sequences, over 25% of which are singletons. The top ten clonotypes cover approximately 2% of the sample. V is cut back by 5 bases and J by 9 bases, with 10 bases in the junction unmatched. Taken from cysteine to phenylalanine, the CDR3 has 15 residues. Just CDR3 DNA is preserved here, 45 bases in frame from base 1. The germline V gene supplies CDR1 SGHTA and CDR2 FQGTGA. These data originate in a study of response to subunit inactivated influenza vaccine (dated by TCRdb to about 2018). Context from the whole study: Deep quantitative T cell receptor repertoire profiling was used in the study to track responses to a trivalent subunit inactivated influenza vaccine. The investigation overall reported the following: According to the authors, only a limited number of new T cells may be recruited by each seasonal influenza vaccination.

The specimen was CD4+ T cells sorted from PBMCs, collected roughly 5 days after vaccination. This TCR was sampled from a man aged 50 to 59 who received an inactivated influenza vaccine. Donor details come from another sample of the same person, matched by shared clones. The chain is assembled from TRBV7-3 and TRBJ2-1; 10 junctional bases match TRBD2. The CDR3 here reads CASSRAGGPSGEQFF. The sequenced DNA is TGTGCCAGCAGCCGAGCGGGAGGGCCATCTGGTGAGCAGTTCTTC.